This TCR beta chain was identified in a study of PD-L1 blockade in urothelial cancer. Study information: Each participant's history included 0 to 3 prior chemotherapy regimens. Blood analyses occurred 3 weeks (second dose) and 6 weeks post treatment start. Blood gave a median around 150,000 T cells.

The time point: pretreatment peripheral blood. Urothelial carcinoma, locally advanced or metastatic, affected the patients. Repertoires were generated with immunoSEQ multiplex PCR, while TCRdb's copy carries only in-frame clones and drops some. The sample shows fewer than 100,000 clones, around four fifths of them seen only once. In its sample, this clone was seen a few times. The sequence came from a man in his forties with urothelial cancer. The input for sequencing was PBMCs, taken around atezolizumab (anti-PD-L1) treatment.

CDR3 loop: CAWGARDRPYNEQFF. The CDR3 region has the DNA TGTGCCTGGGGAGCGCGGGATAGACCATACAATGAGCAGTTCTTC. This chain joins TRBV30 and TRBJ2-1, with TRBD2 as a possible D gene (6 bases). V lost 5 bases and J 4 bases, leaving 18 bases between the germline ends. Germline V lookup: CDR1 GTSNPN, CDR2 SVGIG (reference sequence). This CDR3 is built from 15 residues.